These 18 T cell receptor beta chains share one sample of origin, sequenced in a study of early T cells in non-severe SARS-CoV-2 infection. In TCRdb, the 5' RACE reads were re-called with MiXCR into one record per CDR3 protein. Of more than 75,000 distinct CDR3 sequences detected, around 14% appear once; the ten largest clones hold around 6%. Material: whole blood. All receptors come from an adult who was a healthcare worker with PCR-confirmed SARS-CoV-2 infection or an uninfected control (not recorded which).

The chain joins TRBV7-9 to TRBJ1-2, with D maybe TRBD1 (5 bases). V lost 5 bases to trimming and J lost 2 bases, with 12 bases between them. Per germline, CDR1 SEHNR and CDR2 FQNEAQ (reference sequence). The CDR3 totals 14 residues. CDR3 nucleotides: TGTGCCAGCAGCCTCAGACAGACAAACTATGGCTACACCTTC. Translating gives CASSLRQTNYGYTF.

This chain connects TRBV11-3 to TRBJ2-1; D is perhaps TRBD2 (6 bases). Trimming cost V 4 bases and J 6 bases, with 19 bases left between them. This CDR3 contains 16 residues. The V gene's germline CDR1 is SGHNT and CDR2 YENEEA. For the CDR3, the DNA is TGTGCCAGCAGCTCGGGGGTGGATAGATGGAGCAATGAGCAGTTCTTC. Translating gives CASSSGVDRWSNEQFF.

The V and J genes are TRBV20-1 and TRBJ2-1, with TRBD2 matching over 9 bases. The V segment lost 1 base and the J segment 0 bases; nucleotides outside the gene matches: 4. This CDR3 has 16 amino acids. Germline-derived CDR1 and CDR2 are DFQATT and SNEGSKA (reference sequence). This CDR3 is CSARVRGRGSYNEQFF. CDR3 sequence (DNA): TGCAGTGCTAGAGTTCGCGGGAGGGGCTCCTACAATGAGCAGTTCTTC.

The chain links TRBV19 to TRBJ1-4; D is perhaps TRBD1 (6 bases). The CDR3 length is 15 residues. Germline lookup yields CDR1 LNHDA and CDR2 SQIVND (reference sequence). With 4 bases removed from V and 2 bases from J, the gap between germline ends came to 11 bases. The CDR3 coding sequence is TGTGCCAGTAGTACCGGACAGACGACTAATGAAAAACTGTTTTTT. Translation: CASSTGQTTNEKLFF.

This clonotype has a handful of counts. V usage is TRBV13 and J usage is TRBJ1-5; D gene uncertain. Germline CDR1 PRHDT, CDR2 FYEKMQ (reference sequence). V dropped 1 base and J dropped 0 bases, with 10 bases sitting between them. The CDR3 spans 16 residues. CDR3 DNA: TGTGCCAGCAGCTTAGCCACCGGGGATAGCAATCAGCCCCAGCATTTT. Translation gives CASSLATGDSNQPQHF. The variable domain in full, with the rest retrieved from reference TRBV13 and TRBJ1-5, is AAGVIQSPRHLIKEKRETATLKCYPIPRHDTVYWYQQGPGQDPQFLISFYEKMQSDKGSIPDRFSAQQFSDYHSELNMSSLELGDSALYFCASSLATGDSNQPQHFGDGTRLSIL.

Here the CDR3 DNA reads TGTGCCAGCTTCCCACCTACCCCCCAGCTAGCGGGAGGCAACAATGAGCAGTTCTTC. Residues: CASFPPTPQLAGGNNEQFF. This rearrangement joins TRBV28 to TRBJ2-1; 11 bases agree with TRBD2. The V and J ends lost 8 bases and 5 bases, in that order; junction bases with no gene match: 20. This CDR3 contains 19 residues. Germline loops: CDR1 MDHEN, CDR2 SYDVKM. Complete variable domain (other parts from reference TRBV28 and TRBJ2-1): DVKVTQSSRYLVKRTGEKVFLECVQDMDHENMFWYRQDPGLGLRLIYFSYDVKMKEKGDIPEGYSVSREKKERFSLILESASTNQTSMYLCASFPPTPQLAGGNNEQFFGPGTRLTVL.

This clonotype was observed many times. The V gene is TRBV3-1, the J gene TRBJ2-5; TRBD2 might be the D (6 bases). The germline V and J ends were trimmed by 1 base and 7 bases, with 19 bases remaining between them. Germline V gives CDR1 LGHDT, CDR2 YNNKEL (reference sequence). This CDR3 is built from 16 residues. The CDR3 DNA reads as TGTGCCAGCAGCCAAGGGGGCGGGGATCCTAAAGTGACCCAGTACTTC. Protein: CASSQGGGDPKVTQYF.

This clonotype was found a few times. The V and J genes are TRBV4-1 and TRBJ1-4, with D perhaps TRBD1 (6 bases). CDR3 length equals 14 residues. The V end lost 1 base, the J end lost 6 bases, and 9 bases lay between the germline ends. Looked up from germline, CDR1 is MGHRA and CDR2 is YSYEKL. The CDR3 DNA reads as TGCGCCAGCAGCCAAGGAGGGGGTTATGAAAAACTGTTTTTT. Its translation: CASSQGGGYEKLFF.

This clonotype was recorded many times. The CDR3 DNA reads TGTGCCAGCAGTTCCCCGGGGACAGGGCTAGCAGCTTTCTTT. Residues: CASSSPGTGLAAFF. The V gene is TRBV27, the J gene TRBJ1-1, with TRBD1 matching 9 bases. Germline loops: CDR1 MNHEY, CDR2 SMNVEV (reference sequence). V trimming: 4 bases; J trimming: 10 bases; junction bases outside the gene matches: 10. The CDR3 spans 14 residues.

This clonotype was recorded at least ten times. The gene calls are TRBV29-1 and TRBJ2-5, with D hard to call. Germline CDR1 reads SQVTM; CDR2 reads ANQGSEA. The CDR3 spans 11 residues. Trimming pared 4 bases from V and 2 bases from J, leaving 5 bases between. CDR3 sequence reads: CSVGDQETQYF. CDR3 DNA sequence: TGCAGCGTTGGGGATCAAGAGACCCAGTACTTC.

The sample holds many counts of this clonotype. The rearrangement uses TRBV19 and TRBJ1-4, with a weak D call TRBD1 (5 bases). This CDR3 has 12 amino acids. Germline-derived CDR1 and CDR2 are LNHDA and SQIVND (reference sequence). Deletions cut 9 bases from V and 6 bases from J, with 11 bases between. In DNA, the CDR3 is TGTGCCAGCAGGGCCCCGGATGAAAAACTGTTTTTT. This codes for CASRAPDEKLFF.

The chain uses TRBV5-1 and TRBJ1-2; D is possibly TRBD1 (6 bases). CDR3 size: 13 residues. Germline CDR1 SGHRS, CDR2 YFSETQ. Trimming left V 1 base short and J 4 bases short, with 8 bases between. The CDR3 bases are TGCGCCAGCAGCTTGACACAGGGCTATGGCTACACCTTC. Its translation: CASSLTQGYGYTF.

In its sample, this clonotype was seen a few times. The genes are TRBV27 and TRBJ2-1; 8 positions agree with TRBD1. The V segment lost 3 bases and the J segment 4 bases; nucleotides outside the gene matches: 17. In germline, CDR1 is MNHEY, CDR2 SMNVEV (reference sequence). The CDR3 length is 19 residues. This CDR3 reads CASSFEVLRPGQVYNEQFF. In DNA form, the CDR3 reads TGTGCCAGCAGTTTTGAGGTTTTGCGACCGGGACAGGTTTACAATGAGCAGTTCTTC.

The rearrangement uses TRBV29-1 and TRBJ2-5; TRBD2 matches 11 bases. In germline, CDR1 is SQVTM, CDR2 ANQGSEA. The CDR3 runs 14 residues. J lost 4 bases, V lost 7 bases, and 8 bases had no gene match. Here the CDR3 reads CSARSGGAAETQYF. The DNA of the CDR3 is TGCAGCGCTCGTAGCGGGGGGGCCGCAGAGACCCAGTACTTC.

This clonotype showed up just a few times. The CDR3 region is CASSDRVGTEAFF. For the CDR3, the DNA is TGTGCCAGCAGTGACAGGGTAGGGACTGAAGCTTTCTTT. The genes are TRBV6-4 and TRBJ1-1; D unresolved. Deletions cut 2 bases from V and 5 bases from J, with 9 bases between. The CDR3 is made up of 13 amino acids. Germline values: CDR1 MRHNA, CDR2 SNTAGT.

The sample holds a few counts of this clonotype. The V and J genes are TRBV18 and TRBJ1-2; D perhaps matches TRBD1 (5 bases). Germline values: CDR1 KGHSH, CDR2 LQKENI. This CDR3 has 11 amino acids. The ends were cut back, 8 bases at V and 2 bases at J, with 6 bases in the middle. CDR3 loop: CASGGNYGYTF. DNA of the CDR3: TGTGCCAGCGGGGGAAACTATGGCTACACCTTC.

At least ten counts were recorded for this clonotype. The rearrangement joins TRBV28 to TRBJ2-7, with 7 bases fitting TRBD2. Germline V gene lookup returns CDR1 MDHEN and CDR2 SYDVKM. This CDR3 region has 16 residues. After removal of 4 bases from V and 2 bases from J, the junction contained 11 bases not matched to a gene. The CDR3 spells CASSSTRAGETYEQYF. In nucleotides, the CDR3 is TGTGCCAGCAGTTCTACGAGGGCGGGAGAAACCTACGAGCAGTACTTC.

This chain uses TRBV29-1 with TRBJ2-7; D not resolved. Germline values: CDR1 SQVTM, CDR2 ANQGSEA. V dropped 3 bases and J dropped 7 bases, with 10 bases sitting between them. This CDR3 contains 11 residues. The CDR3 sequence: CSVEVDPEQYF. CDR3 nucleotide sequence: TGCAGCGTTGAGGTTGATCCGGAGCAGTACTTC.